Listed below are T cell receptor beta chains from one sample, sequenced in a study of shared clonotypes between healthy human individuals. TCRdb keeps only in-frame clones here, not all; method: immunoSEQ multiplex PCR. The data contain 950,000 to 1,200,000 clones, about 72% of them singletons. Specimen: memory CD4+ T cells from PBMCs. The receptors shown here come from a man aged 18-30 years in good health. Some clones in this sample may be carry-over from other donors' samples. Both conserved end residues are part of each CDR3. D genes are given only for firm matches. Clone size appears in some rows only: once, few, many, or a class for an expanded clone.

CDR3 protein | CDR3 DNA | J gene | clone size | D gene | V gene
CASSLRSMGEQFF | TGTGCCAGCAGCTTAAGGTCGATGGGGGAGCAGTTCTTC | TRBJ2-1 | . | . | TRBV7-2
CASSLTSGRQSETQYF | TGTGCCAGCAGCCTGACTAGCGGGAGACAATCGGAGACCCAGTACTTC | TRBJ2-5 | few | TRBD2 | TRBV5-4
CASRPDTNTEAFF | TGTGCCAGCAGACCCGACACGAACACTGAAGCTTTCTTT | TRBJ1-1 | . | . | TRBV2
CATSGEHRGLSVYEQYF | TGTGCCACCAGCGGAGAGCACAGGGGGCTATCAGTCTACGAGCAGTACTTC | TRBJ2-7 | . | TRBD1 | TRBV15
CAITTRTSGRAGGETQYF | TGTGCCATTACCACAAGGACTAGCGGGAGGGCCGGCGGGGAGACCCAGTACTTC | TRBJ2-5 | . | TRBD2 | TRBV28
CASSQGAGTGMRYTEAFF | TGCGCCAGCAGCCAAGGAGCGGGGACAGGGATGAGGTACACTGAAGCTTTCTTT | TRBJ1-1 | once | TRBD1 | TRBV4-3
CASTSTEYGYTF | TGTGCCAGCACCTCGACGGAGTATGGCTACACCTTC | TRBJ1-2 | once | . | TRBV2
CASTMSPGRGASEQYF | TGCGCCAGCACCATGTCCCCGGGACGGGGTGCGAGTGAGCAGTACTTC | TRBJ2-7 | . | . | TRBV5-1
CASSLVSGSLHEQYF | TGTGCCAGCAGCCTCGTTAGCGGGAGTCTCCACGAGCAGTACTTC | TRBJ2-7 | . | TRBD2 | TRBV28
CASSLIRTGIHEQFF | TGTGCCAGCAGCTTAATACGGACAGGGATCCATGAGCAGTTCTTC | TRBJ2-1 | . | TRBD1 | TRBV7-9
CASSLWSLAGATDTQYF | TGTGCCAGCAGCTTATGGTCCCTAGCGGGAGCCACAGATACGCAGTATTTT | TRBJ2-3 | . | TRBD2 | TRBV11-2
CASSIRQSSNQPQHF | TGTGCCAGTAGTATTAGACAGAGTAGCAATCAGCCCCAGCATTTT | TRBJ1-5 | . | . | TRBV19
CASSVAPGSGSGANVLTF | TGTGCCAGCAGCGTAGCTCCGGGGAGTGGATCTGGGGCCAACGTCCTGACTTTC | TRBJ2-6 | . | . | TRBV9
CASRSTSGSSNEQFF | TGTGCCAGCAGATCGACTAGCGGGAGTTCCAATGAGCAGTTCTTC | TRBJ2-1 | . | TRBD2 | TRBV5-6
CASSSNTGRPAYNEQFF | TGCGCCAGCAGCTCGAACACAGGGCGTCCGGCTTACAATGAGCAGTTCTTC | TRBJ2-1 | . | . | TRBV5-1
CASSVASGSFDEQFF | TGTGCCAGCAGCGTAGCTAGCGGGAGTTTCGATGAGCAGTTCTTC | TRBJ2-1 | . | TRBD2 | TRBV9
CASSPKNTGELFF | TGTGCCAGCAGCCCAAAGAACACCGGGGAGCTGTTTTTT | TRBJ2-2 | . | . | TRBV7-3
CASSPKVDEQYF | TGTGCCAGCAGCCCCAAGGTAGACGAGCAGTACTTC | TRBJ2-7 | . | . | TRBV7-8
CASTPTSGANVLTF | TGTGCCAGCACCCCGACCTCTGGGGCCAACGTCCTGACTTTC | TRBJ2-6 | . | . | TRBV28
CASSAVGLAGLGELFF | TGTGCCAGCAGCGCCGTCGGACTAGCGGGACTCGGGGAGCTGTTTTTT | TRBJ2-2 | few | TRBD2 | TRBV9
CASSLRERDEQFF | TGTGCCAGCAGCTTAAGGGAAAGGGATGAGCAGTTCTTC | TRBJ2-1 | many | . | TRBV7-7
CASSLRDRVLGEQFF | TGTGCCAGCAGCTTAAGGGACAGGGTATTAGGGGAGCAGTTCTTC | TRBJ2-1 | . | TRBD1 | TRBV5-8
CASSQSGYKLSSTDTQYF | TGCGCCAGCAGCCAAAGTGGTTATAAACTTTCGAGCACAGATACGCAGTATTTT | TRBJ2-3 | . | . | TRBV4-3
CASSLSSGTGDEKLFF | TGTGCCAGCAGCTTGTCCTCCGGGACAGGGGATGAAAAACTGTTTTTT | TRBJ1-4 | . | TRBD1 | TRBV5-4
CASSLAIEATEAFF | TGCGCCAGCAGCTTGGCTATCGAGGCAACTGAAGCTTTCTTT | TRBJ1-1 | . | . | TRBV5-1
CASSPRGLAVKTGELFF | TGCGCCAGCAGCCCTCGGGGACTAGCGGTGAAGACCGGGGAGCTGTTTTTT | TRBJ2-2 | once | TRBD2 | TRBV5-1
CASSFGGWPGELFF | TGTGCCAGCTCGTTCGGCGGGTGGCCGGGGGAGCTGTTTTTT | TRBJ2-2 | . | . | TRBV2
CASSLAFQETQYF | TGTGCCAGCAGCTTAGCTTTCCAAGAGACCCAGTACTTC | TRBJ2-5 | . | . | TRBV7-2
CASSWLAGNTGELFF | TGCGCCAGCAGCTGGCTAGCGGGAAACACCGGGGAGCTGTTTTTT | TRBJ2-2 | . | TRBD2 | TRBV5-1
CASSQGLAAENEQFF | TGTGCCAGCAGCCAAGGACTAGCGGCAGAGAATGAGCAGTTCTTC | TRBJ2-1 | . | TRBD2 | TRBV11-3
CASSLRGRDGYYEQYF | TGTGCCAGCAGCCTCCGCGGGCGGGATGGGTACTACGAGCAGTACTTC | TRBJ2-7 | many | . | TRBV11-2
CASSGGQSTYNEQFF | TGTGCCAGCAGCGGAGGACAATCAACCTACAATGAGCAGTTCTTC | TRBJ2-1 | few | . | TRBV9
CASSQDAVSRVDEQFF | TGTGCCAGCAGCCAAGATGCAGTTAGTCGGGTCGATGAGCAGTTCTTC | TRBJ2-1 | . | . | TRBV4-2
CASKGSGTSSAFF | TGTGCCAGCAAAGGTTCGGGCACCTCTTCGGCTTTCTTT | TRBJ1-1 | few | . | TRBV11-2
CASSLALDLFNEQFF | TGCGCCAGCAGCTTGGCCCTGGACCTATTCAATGAGCAGTTCTTC | TRBJ2-1 | . | . | TRBV5-1
CASSPAGVPYEQYF | TGTGCCAGCAGCCCCGCGGGGGTCCCCTACGAGCAGTACTTC | TRBJ2-7 | few | TRBD2 | TRBV14
CASSPIALRDRPKETQYF | TGTGCCAGCAGTCCAATAGCACTGCGGGACAGGCCGAAAGAGACCCAGTACTTC | TRBJ2-5 | . | TRBD1 | TRBV28
CASSLSLAGAHEQFF | TGTGCCAGCAGTTTATCCTTGGCGGGAGCCCATGAGCAGTTCTTC | TRBJ2-1 | . | TRBD2 | TRBV28
CAISSGFGKNIQYF | TGTGCCATCAGTTCAGGGTTCGGCAAAAACATTCAGTACTTC | TRBJ2-4 | . | . | TRBV10-3